Below, 18 T cell receptor beta chains from the same sample are listed, as sequenced in a study of PD-1 blockade in classical Hodgkin lymphoma. Time point specified: newly diagnosed, previously untreated cHL patient sample. Thawed PBMCs underwent magnetic negative selection to yield purified CD4+ T cells. Some clones are missing from TCRdb's copy, which holds only in-frame ones; the method was immunoSEQ multiplex PCR. The repertoire consists of 20,000 to 25,000 clones, with 90% to 95% occurring once and the leading ten covering 0.4% to 0.5%. Input material: CD4+ T cells from blood. All receptors come from a human donor with classical Hodgkin lymphoma.

The chain carries TRBV7-9 and TRBJ1-6, with D unclear. The CDR3 length is 12 residues. The germline V gene has CDR1 SEHNR and CDR2 FQNEAQ (reference sequence). The V end lost 4 bases, the J end lost 14 bases, and 12 bases lay between the germline ends. This CDR3 is CASSSSSFTLHF. The CDR3 DNA reads as TGTGCCAGCAGCTCCTCCTCGTTCACCCTCCACTTT.

This chain uses TRBV30 with TRBJ1-1; D gene uncertain. Trimming took 3 bases from V and 11 from J, leaving 16 bases between them. The CDR3 has 12 residues. Germline CDR1 GTSNPN, CDR2 SVGIG (reference sequence). CDR3 amino acids: CAWSAGPTRAFF. Here the CDR3 DNA reads TGTGCCTGGAGCGCAGGACCTACAAGGGCTTTCTTT.

The rearrangement joins TRBV7-2 to TRBJ1-2; D is possibly TRBD1 (6 bases). V dropped 1 base and J dropped 8 bases, with 11 bases sitting between them. CDR1 SGHTA and CDR2 FQGNSA come from the germline V gene. The CDR3 is 13 residues long. The CDR3 sequence is CASSLVGAEGYTF. CDR3 in DNA: TGTGCCAGCAGCTTAGTGGGGGCAGAAGGCTACACCTTC.

The chain carries TRBV5-5 and TRBJ2-1; D gene unclear. The CDR3 loop spans 13 amino acids. Trimming cost V 2 bases and J 4 bases, with 7 bases left between them. Germline V gives CDR1 SGHKS, CDR2 YYEKEE (reference sequence). In DNA, the CDR3 is TGTGCCAGCAGCTTAGGGTCTTACAATGAGCAGTTCTTC. It encodes CASSLGSYNEQFF.

This clone was picked up one time. This chain joins TRBV5-1 and TRBJ2-2; no definite D call. CDR1 and CDR2 (germline): SGHRS, YFSETQ. The CDR3 consists of 15 residues. V was cut by 0 bases and J by 1 base, with 7 bases left in between. Written as DNA, the CDR3 is TGCGCCAGCAGCTTGGATTCAGGGAACACCGGGGAGCTGTTTTTT. This encodes CASSLDSGNTGELFF.

The V call is TRBV27, the J call TRBJ2-1; 10 nucleotides line up with TRBD2. This CDR3 has 17 amino acids. The V segment lost 1 base and the J segment 0 bases; nucleotides outside the gene matches: 3. CDR1 and CDR2 from the germline V gene are MNHEY and SMNVEV (reference sequence). As DNA, the CDR3 is TGTGCCAGCAGTTTATGGACTAGCGGCTTCTCCTACAATGAGCAGTTCTTC. Amino acids: CASSLWTSGFSYNEQFF.

This chain joins TRBV28 and TRBJ1-2; 9 bases map to TRBD1. The CDR3 is 17 amino acids. Germline V gene lookup returns CDR1 MDHEN and CDR2 SYDVKM. V shed 5 bases, J shed 4 bases, and the junction held 14 bases outside the gene matches. The CDR3 protein is CASSLLGVTGGTYGYTF. The CDR3 DNA reads as TGTGCCAGCAGTCTCCTTGGAGTGACAGGGGGAACCTATGGCTACACCTTC.

CDR3 DNA sequence: TGTGCCTGGAGTGTGGGTTCGGCAGGTGAAAAACTGTTTTTT. It is translated as CAWSVGSAGEKLFF. V usage is TRBV30 and J usage is TRBJ1-4, with D hard to call. Between the trimmed V and J ends, which lost 0 bases and 7 bases, there was a span of 12 bases. This CDR3 has 14 residues. Germline CDR1 GTSNPN, CDR2 SVGIG (reference sequence).

This rearrangement joins TRBV2 to TRBJ2-3; TRBD2 agrees at 9 bases. The V segment lost 2 bases and the J segment 0 bases; nucleotides outside the gene matches: 9. The CDR3 runs 18 residues. Germline CDR1 and CDR2: SNHLY and FYNNEI. CDR3 residues: CASSERSLAGISTDTQYF. The CDR3 DNA reads TGTGCCAGCAGTGAAAGGAGCCTAGCGGGGATCAGCACAGATACGCAGTATTTT.

V gene TRBV6-6 combines with J gene TRBJ1-4; a weak D match, TRBD1 (5 bases). Trimming pared 6 bases from V and 4 bases from J, leaving 12 bases between. In germline, CDR1 is MNHNY, CDR2 SVGAGI (reference sequence). The CDR3 sequence is 14 residues long. The CDR3 loop is CASSLGGINEKLFF. CDR3 DNA sequence: TGTGCCAGCAGCTTGGGGGGTATTAATGAAAAACTGTTTTTT.

J is TRBJ2-2 and V is TRBV5-5, with D perhaps given as TRBD1 or TRBD2 (6 bases each). There are 17 residues in the CDR3. V was cut by 3 bases and J by 7 bases, with 22 bases left in between. Germline V CDR1 and CDR2: SGHKS, YYEKEE (reference sequence). The CDR3 spells CASSWGAQGEFSGELFF. The CDR3, as DNA: TGTGCCAGCAGCTGGGGGGCCCAGGGAGAGTTCAGCGGGGAGCTGTTTTTT.

This chain uses TRBV6-6 with TRBJ2-1, with 9 bases aligning to TRBD2. This CDR3 has 15 amino acids. Germline CDR1 is MNHNY and CDR2 is SVGAGI (reference sequence). V lost 0 bases to trimming and J lost 3 bases; unmatched junction nucleotides: 0. The CDR3 DNA reads as TGTGCCAGCAGTTACTCGCGGGGGGGCTACAATGAGCAGTTCTTC. Protein sequence: CASSYSRGGYNEQFF.

The chain couples TRBV10-3 to TRBJ2-1, with D hard to call. V was pared by 1 base and J by 9 bases, with 7 bases between. The CDR3 has 12 amino acids. Germline CDR1 reads ENHRY; CDR2 reads SYGVKD. The CDR3 is CAISEYAGEQFF. In nucleotides, the CDR3 is TGTGCCATCAGTGAGTATGCAGGTGAGCAGTTCTTC.

The rearrangement links TRBV6-4 to TRBJ2-3; 8 nucleotides align to TRBD2. Trimming removed 5 bases from V and 4 bases from J; junction bases left unmatched: 14. Per the germline V gene, CDR1 is MRHNA and CDR2 is SNTAGT. The CDR3 runs 17 residues. The CDR3 loop is CASSYPGTRGPPDTQYF. The CDR3 DNA sequence: TGTGCCAGCAGTTATCCCGGGACTAGGGGCCCCCCAGATACGCAGTATTTT.

V gene TRBV30 combines with J gene TRBJ1-3; perhaps TRBD1 as D (5 bases). V shed 5 bases and J shed 3 bases, with 23 bases lying between them. The CDR3 is 17 amino acids. The germline V gene encodes CDR1 GTSNPN and CDR2 SVGIG (reference sequence). Written as DNA, the CDR3 is TGTGCCTGGCACGGACCCGACAGAGGCTTGCGTGGAAACACCATATATTTT. It yields the protein CAWHGPDRGLRGNTIYF.

This chain links TRBV2 with TRBJ1-2; D might be TRBD1 (5 bases). Germline CDR1 and CDR2: SNHLY and FYNNEI. Trimming took off 2 bases at V and 4 bases at J, with 11 bases between the two ends. There are 14 residues in the CDR3. The CDR3 nucleotides read TGTGCCAGCAGTGAATTAGGAGGGGTCTATGGCTACACCTTC. Translation: CASSELGGVYGYTF.

The gene calls are TRBV5-6 and TRBJ1-2; 7 nucleotides match TRBD1. CDR1 is SGHDT and CDR2 is YYEEEE in the germline V gene. J lost 4 bases, V lost 0 bases, and 6 bases had no gene match. The CDR3 sequence is 15 residues long. The CDR3 loop reads CASSLVHQGGYGYTF. The CDR3, as DNA: TGTGCCAGCAGCTTGGTTCATCAGGGGGGCTATGGCTACACCTTC.

The V and J genes are TRBV6-6 and TRBJ2-3; no clear D gene. The CDR3 consists of 13 residues. V lost 2 bases and J 3 bases, leaving 6 bases between the germline ends. The germline V gene has CDR1 MNHNY and CDR2 SVGAGI (reference sequence). CDR3 nucleotide sequence: TGTGCCAGCAGTTACCGTAGTACAGATACGCAGTATTTT. Amino acids: CASSYRSTDTQYF.